This TCR beta chain was sequenced during a study of blood T cells in healthy people across ages. Overall study findings and caveats: Unknown donor CMV status possibly confounded expanded clonotype changes. Considered underestimates were the diversity estimates obtained from one million T cells.

Germline lookup yields CDR1 MNHEY and CDR2 SMNVEV (reference sequence). This CDR3 has 16 residues. A remark on this clonotype: What it recognizes is unknown.

Primed by a sample-barcoded 5' primer and a J-beta primer mix, a second PCR proceeded for about 7 to 11 cycles. All samples yielded 2.5 million or more CDR3-containing paired-end reads. From the 5' RACE reads, TCRdb called clonotypes with MiXCR, one entry per CDR3 protein. The table includes 540,000 or so distinct CDR3 sequences, less than 25% detected once. These data also formed part of another study, on T cells of mothers and their children.

This chain joins TRBV27 and TRBJ2-5, with D possibly matching TRBD1 (6 bases). The J call is in doubt because the DNA end fits TRBJ2-7 better. Sequenced: blood. The receptor was isolated from a boy aged 5-17 years in good health. The CDR3: CASSHPTGLNFYEQYF. CDR3 nucleotides: TGTGCCAGCAGTCACCCCACAGGGCTAAACTTCTACGAGCAGTACTTC.